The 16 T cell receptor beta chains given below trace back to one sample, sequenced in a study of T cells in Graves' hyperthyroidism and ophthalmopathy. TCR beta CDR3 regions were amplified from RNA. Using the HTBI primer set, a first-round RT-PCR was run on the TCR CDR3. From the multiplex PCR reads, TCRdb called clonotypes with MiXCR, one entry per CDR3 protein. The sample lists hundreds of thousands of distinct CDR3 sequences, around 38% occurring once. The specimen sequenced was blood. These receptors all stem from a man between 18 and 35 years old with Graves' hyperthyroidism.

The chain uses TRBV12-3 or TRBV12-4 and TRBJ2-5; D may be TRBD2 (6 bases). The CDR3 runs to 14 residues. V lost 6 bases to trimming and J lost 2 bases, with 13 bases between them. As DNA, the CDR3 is TGTGCCAGCAGCCACGTGGGACTTCAAGAGACCCAGTACTTC. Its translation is CASSHVGLQETQYF.

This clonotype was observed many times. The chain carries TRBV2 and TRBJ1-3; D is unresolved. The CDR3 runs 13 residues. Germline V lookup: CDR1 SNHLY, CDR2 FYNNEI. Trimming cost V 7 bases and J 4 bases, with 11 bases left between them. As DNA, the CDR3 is TGTGCCAGCAACGTCGTCGGGGGAAACACCATATATTTT. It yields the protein CASNVVGGNTIYF.

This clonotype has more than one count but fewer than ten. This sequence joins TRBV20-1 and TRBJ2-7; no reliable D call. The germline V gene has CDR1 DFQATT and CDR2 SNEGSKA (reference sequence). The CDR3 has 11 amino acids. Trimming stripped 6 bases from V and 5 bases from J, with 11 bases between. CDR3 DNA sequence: TGCAGTGCCAAACTTGGGAACGAGCAGTACTTC. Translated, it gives CSAKLGNEQYF.

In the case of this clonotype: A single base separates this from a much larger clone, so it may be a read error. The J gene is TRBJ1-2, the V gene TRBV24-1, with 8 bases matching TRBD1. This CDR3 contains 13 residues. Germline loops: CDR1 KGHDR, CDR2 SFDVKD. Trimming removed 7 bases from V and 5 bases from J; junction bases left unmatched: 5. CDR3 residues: CATRSQGEYGYTF. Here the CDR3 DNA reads TGTGCCACCAGATCACAGGGGGAATATGGCTACACCTTC.

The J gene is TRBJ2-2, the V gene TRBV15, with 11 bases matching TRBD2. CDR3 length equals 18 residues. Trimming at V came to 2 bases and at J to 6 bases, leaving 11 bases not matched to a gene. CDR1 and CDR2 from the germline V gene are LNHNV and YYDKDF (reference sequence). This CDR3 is CATSRPVAGGPDAGELFF. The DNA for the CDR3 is TGTGCCACCAGCAGACCGGTAGCGGGAGGGCCTGACGCCGGGGAGCTGTTTTTT.

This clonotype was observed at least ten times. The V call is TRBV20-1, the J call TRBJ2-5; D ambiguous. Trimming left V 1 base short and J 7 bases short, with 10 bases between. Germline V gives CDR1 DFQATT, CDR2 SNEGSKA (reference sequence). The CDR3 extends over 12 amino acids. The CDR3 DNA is TGCAGTGCTAGAGGGCAAACGGGGACCCAGTACTTC. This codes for CSARGQTGTQYF.

CDR3 loop: CASSLATGLQPQHF. The CDR3, as DNA: TGTGCCAGCAGCTTAGCGACGGGTTTGCAGCCCCAGCATTTT. The chain couples TRBV7-8 to TRBJ1-5, with no clear D. The germline CDR1 and CDR2 sequences are SGHVS and FQNEAQ. V was pared by 0 bases and J by 7 bases, with 10 bases between. The CDR3 has 14 amino acids.

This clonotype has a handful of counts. The CDR3: CASSLTDSVNEKLFF. The CDR3 coding sequence is TGTGCCAGCAGCCTAACTGACAGTGTTAATGAAAAACTGTTTTTT. The chain employs TRBV6-5 and TRBJ1-4, with a weak D call TRBD1 (5 bases). V lost 6 bases and J lost 4, with 15 bases in between. The CDR3 length is 15 residues. CDR1 is MNHEY and CDR2 is SVGAGI in the germline V gene.

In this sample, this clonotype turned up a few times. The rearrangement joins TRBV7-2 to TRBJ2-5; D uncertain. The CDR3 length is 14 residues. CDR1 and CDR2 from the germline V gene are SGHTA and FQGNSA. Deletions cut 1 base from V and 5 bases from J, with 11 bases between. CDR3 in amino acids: CASSLEDGFETQYF. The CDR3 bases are TGTGCCAGCAGCTTAGAGGACGGTTTTGAGACCCAGTACTTC.

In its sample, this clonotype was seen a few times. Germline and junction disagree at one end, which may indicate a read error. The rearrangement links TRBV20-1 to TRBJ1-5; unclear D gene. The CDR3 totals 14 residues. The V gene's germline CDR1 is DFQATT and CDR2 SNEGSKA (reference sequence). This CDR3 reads CSARAAISNQPQHF. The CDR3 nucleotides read TGCAGTGCCAGAGCGGCAATCAGCAATCAGCCCCAGCATTTT.

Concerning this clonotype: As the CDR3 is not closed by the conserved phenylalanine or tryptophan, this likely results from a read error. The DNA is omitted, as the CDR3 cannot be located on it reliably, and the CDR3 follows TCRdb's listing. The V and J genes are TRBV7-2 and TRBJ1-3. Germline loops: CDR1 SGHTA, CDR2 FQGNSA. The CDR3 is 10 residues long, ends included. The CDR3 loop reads CASSLRPGYT.

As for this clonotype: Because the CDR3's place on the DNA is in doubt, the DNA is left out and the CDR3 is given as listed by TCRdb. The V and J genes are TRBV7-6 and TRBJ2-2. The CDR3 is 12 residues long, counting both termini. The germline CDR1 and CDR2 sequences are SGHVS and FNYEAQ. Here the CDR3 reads CASSPGQGSCFF.

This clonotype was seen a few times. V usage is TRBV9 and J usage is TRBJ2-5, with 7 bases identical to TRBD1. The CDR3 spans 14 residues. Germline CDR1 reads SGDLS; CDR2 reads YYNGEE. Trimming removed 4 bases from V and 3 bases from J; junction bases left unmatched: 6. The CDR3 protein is CASSTRDSEETQYF. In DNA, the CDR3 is TGTGCCAGCAGCACCCGGGACAGTGAAGAGACCCAGTACTTC.

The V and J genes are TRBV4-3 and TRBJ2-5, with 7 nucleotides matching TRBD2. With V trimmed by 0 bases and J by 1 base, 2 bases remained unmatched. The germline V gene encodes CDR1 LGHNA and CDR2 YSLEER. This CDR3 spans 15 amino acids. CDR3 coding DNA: TGCGCCAGCAGCCAAGATCTAGCGGTCCAAGAGACCCAGTACTTC. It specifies CASSQDLAVQETQYF.

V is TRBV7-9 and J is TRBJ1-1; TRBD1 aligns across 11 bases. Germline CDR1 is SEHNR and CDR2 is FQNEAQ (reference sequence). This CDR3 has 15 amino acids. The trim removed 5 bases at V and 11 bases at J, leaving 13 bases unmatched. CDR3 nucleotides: TGTGCCAGCAGCAATCCCGGGACAGGGGGGAATTCGGCTTTCTTT. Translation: CASSNPGTGGNSAFF.

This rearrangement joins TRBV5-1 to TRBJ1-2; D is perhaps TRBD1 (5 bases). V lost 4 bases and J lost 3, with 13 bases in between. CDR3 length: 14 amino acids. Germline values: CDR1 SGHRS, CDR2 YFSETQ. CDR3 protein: CASSPGWDDYGYTF. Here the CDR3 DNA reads TGCGCCAGCAGCCCCGGATGGGACGACTATGGCTACACCTTC.